This entry concerns a single TCR beta chain. Sequencing used immunoSEQ multiplex PCR; TCRdb keeps in-frame clones, though not all of them. There are 200,000 to 300,000 clones in the sample; roughly 80% occur only once, and more than 6% lies in the top ten. Per the germline V gene, CDR1 is MNHEY and CDR2 is SMNVEV (reference sequence). The CDR3 length is 19 residues. The trim removed 0 bases at V and 6 bases at J, leaving 13 bases unmatched. The data were taken from a study of blood T cell repertoires in COVID-19. The rearrangement joins TRBV27 to TRBJ2-1, with 11 bases lining up with TRBD1. The receptor was derived from a woman aged 55-70 years with active or convalescent COVID-19. The sequenced sample consisted of peripheral blood. CDR3 residues: CASSLSRRLRDRGTNEQFF. The CDR3 DNA reads as TGTGCCAGCAGTTTATCTCGGCGACTCCGGGACAGGGGGACCAATGAGCAGTTCTTC.